This is a list of T cell receptor beta chains from one sample in a study of graft-versus-host responses after intestinal transplantation. Some clones are missing from TCRdb's copy, which holds only in-frame ones; the method was immunoSEQ multiplex PCR. This table holds around 30,000 clones, roughly 87% found once. The sample here was PBMCs, taken about 15 months after intestinal transplantation. The receptors derive from a human patient who received an intestinal transplant, so some T cells may come from the graft donor. Each CDR3 is given with its conserved first and last residue. The D gene is left open where the match is weak. Size is stated for part of the rows, as once, few or many counts, or as a class when the clone is expanded.

D	size	J	V	DNA	CDR3
TRBD1	.	TRBJ1-1	TRBV19	TGTGCCAGTAGTCTTAAGACAGGGGGGTTAGCTGAAGCTTTCTTT	CASSLKTGGLAEAFF
.	.	TRBJ1-1	TRBV30	TGTGCCTGGAGTGGCCGCGGGAGTCTGAACACTGAAGCTTTCTTT	CAWSGRGSLNTEAFF
.	.	TRBJ2-1	TRBV6-5	TGTGCCAGCAGTTATGGGTTGGGGAATGAGCAGTTCTTC	CASSYGLGNEQFF
.	.	TRBJ2-5	TRBV7-2	TGTGCCAGCAGCTTCCAATCAGGGGAGACCCAGTACTTC	CASSFQSGETQYF
TRBD1	.	TRBJ1-2	TRBV11-2	TGTGCCAGCAGCTTAGGGACAGGGAATGCGGGCTATGGCTACACCTTC	CASSLGTGNAGYGYTF
TRBD1	.	TRBJ2-3	TRBV27	TGTGCCAGCAGCTTCGGACAGGGAACAGATACGCAGTATTTT	CASSFGQGTDTQYF
TRBD2	.	TRBJ2-2	TRBV4-1	TGCGCCAGCAGCAAACTAGCGGGAGGGCCGACGGTCGGGGAGCTGTTTTTT	CASSKLAGGPTVGELFF
.	.	TRBJ2-5	TRBV6-5	TGTGCCAGCAGGATTTCGGAACACCAGGGGACCCAGTACTTC	CASRISEHQGTQYF
.	few	TRBJ1-2	TRBV19	TGTGCCAGTATTTCCTCCGGCAGCCTGCCTTATGGCTACACCTTC	CASISSGSLPYGYTF
.	.	TRBJ2-1	TRBV16	TGTGCCAGCAGCCCCTTACAGAGTGAGCAGTTCTTC	CASSPLQSEQFF
.	.	TRBJ1-1	TRBV29-1	TGCAGCGTCGACGACAGGAACACTGAAGCTTTCTTT	CSVDDRNTEAFF
TRBD1	.	TRBJ2-3	TRBV6-5	TGTGCCAGCAGTTGGTCACCGACAGGGGGGAAAGATACGCAGTATTTT	CASSWSPTGGKDTQYF
.	few	TRBJ2-2	TRBV6-6	TGTGCCAGCAGAGGGTCCAACACCGGGGAGCTGTTTTTT	CASRGSNTGELFF
.	.	TRBJ2-3	TRBV28	TGTGCCAGCAGTCCGCGTCCGGGCGGAGTTAGCACAGATACGCAGTATTTT	CASSPRPGGVSTDTQYF
.	.	TRBJ1-1	TRBV29-1	TGCAGCGTTCCCTTGAACACTGAAGCTTTCTTT	CSVPLNTEAFF
.	.	TRBJ1-5	TRBV7-9	TGTGCCAGCAGCTTAGAGGGTTTTGGCAATCAGCCCCAGCATTTT	CASSLEGFGNQPQHF
TRBD2	.	TRBJ2-3	TRBV5-4	TGTGCCAGCAGCTTGACTAGCGGGGGGTCAGATACGCAGTATTTT	CASSLTSGGSDTQYF
.	.	TRBJ1-1	TRBV6-5	TGTGCCAGCAGTGTTGGGAAACCTGAAGCTTTCTTT	CASSVGKPEAFF
.	.	TRBJ2-3	TRBV5-1	TGCGCCAGCAGCTTGGGGTCTAGCGATTTCACAGATACGCAGTATTTT	CASSLGSSDFTDTQYF
.	.	TRBJ2-7	TRBV10-3	TGTGCCATCAGTGACAGGAGGAGCTCCTACGAGCAGTACTTC	CAISDRRSSYEQYF
.	.	TRBJ2-1	TRBV6-5	TGTGCCAGCAGTTCTCAACAGAGCAATGAGCAGTTCTTC	CASSSQQSNEQFF
TRBD2	.	TRBJ2-1	TRBV5-1	TGCGCCAGCAGCTTGGGTTCGCTAGCGGGCCCTAAGGGGCAGTTCTTC	CASSLGSLAGPKGQFF
.	.	TRBJ1-1	TRBV12-5	TGTGCTAGTGGTTTCGGGGGACAAGGACCTTTCTTT	CASGFGGQGPFF